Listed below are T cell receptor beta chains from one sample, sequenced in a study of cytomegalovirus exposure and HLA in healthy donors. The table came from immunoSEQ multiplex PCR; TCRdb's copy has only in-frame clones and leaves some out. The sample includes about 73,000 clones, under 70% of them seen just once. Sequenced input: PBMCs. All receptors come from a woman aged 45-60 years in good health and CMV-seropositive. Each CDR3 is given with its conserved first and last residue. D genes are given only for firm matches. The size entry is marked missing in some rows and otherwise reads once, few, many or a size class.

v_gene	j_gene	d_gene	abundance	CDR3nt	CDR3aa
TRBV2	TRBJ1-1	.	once	TGTGCCAGCGAGGCGTCAAGACGGAACACTGAAGCTTTCTTT	CASEASRRNTEAFF
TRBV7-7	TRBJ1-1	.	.	TGTGCCAGCAGCGAGGGATTTGACACTGAAGCTTTCTTT	CASSEGFDTEAFF
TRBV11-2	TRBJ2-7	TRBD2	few	TGTGCCAGCAGAAAGAGCGGGGGGGCCTACGAGCAGTACTTC	CASRKSGGAYEQYF
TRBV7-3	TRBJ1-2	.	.	TGTGCCAGCAGCTCCCAGCCGGGGGGAGGGGGCTATGGCTACACCTTC	CASSSQPGGGGYGYTF
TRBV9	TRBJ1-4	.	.	TGTGCCAGCAGCGTAGGCGAGGGTGAAAAACTGTTTTTT	CASSVGEGEKLFF
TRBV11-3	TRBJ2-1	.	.	TGTGCCAGCAGCTTAGCACAGGAGGGCTACAATGAGCAGTTCTTC	CASSLAQEGYNEQFF
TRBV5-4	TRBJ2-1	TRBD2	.	TGTGCCAGCAGCTTTAAGCGGGGGGATACGGGCAATGAGCAGTTCTTC	CASSFKRGDTGNEQFF
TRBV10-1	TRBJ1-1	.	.	TGCGCCAGCAGTGTTACAGGGAACACTGAAGCTTTCTTT	CASSVTGNTEAFF
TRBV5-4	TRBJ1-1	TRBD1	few	TGTGCCAGCAGCTTGGTTATCGGGACAGCCTCCTATTCCATGAACACTGAAGCTTTCTTT	CASSLVIGTASYSMNTEAFF
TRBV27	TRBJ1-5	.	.	TGTGCCAGCAGTTCGGGGGGGGACTACGATCAGCCCCAGCATTTT	CASSSGGDYDQPQHF
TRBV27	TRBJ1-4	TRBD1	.	TGTGCCAGCAGTTCGGAGGGGGCGGGTAATGAAAAACTGTTTTTT	CASSSEGAGNEKLFF
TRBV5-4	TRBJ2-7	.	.	TGTGCCAGCAGTCCTGCGACAACTAGCTCCTACGAGCAGTACTTC	CASSPATTSSYEQYF